Shown below are 18 T cell receptor beta chains from a single sample sequenced in a study of cytomegalovirus exposure and HLA in healthy donors. In the PCR, 60 Vbeta and 13 Jbeta primers were used. Method: immunoSEQ multiplex PCR; TCRdb's copy keeps in-frame clones and lacks some. The table includes about 160,000 clones, approximately 79% detected once. Material for sequencing was PBMCs. Every receptor here comes from a woman between 45 and 60 years old in good health and CMV-seropositive.

This clone appeared a few times. The chain combines TRBV6-5 with TRBJ1-3; no reliable D call. This CDR3 is 15 amino acids long. The ends were cut back, 4 bases at V and 0 bases at J, with 10 bases in the middle. Germline CDR1 is MNHEY and CDR2 is SVGAGI. CDR3 sequence (DNA): TGTGCCAGCAGTTCCCAGGCCCTCTCTGGAAACACCATATATTTT. As protein: CASSSQALSGNTIYF.

The chain employs TRBV9 and TRBJ2-1; perhaps TRBD2 as D (6 bases). The length of the CDR3 is 17 residues. Germline V gene lookup returns CDR1 SGDLS and CDR2 YYNGEE. Trimming cost V 3 bases and J 4 bases, with 20 bases left between them. The DNA of the CDR3 is TGTGCCAGCAGCGCCTCACATCAACTAGCCCGATACAATGAGCAGTTCTTC. Translated: CASSASHQLARYNEQFF.

This clone showed up just once. The chain recombines TRBV19 with TRBJ2-7; 9 bases agree with TRBD2. CDR3 length: 19 amino acids. Losses at the gene ends were 7 bases for V and 7 bases for J; bases not matched to a gene: 26. Looked up from germline, CDR1 is LNHDA and CDR2 is SQIVND (reference sequence). In DNA form, the CDR3 reads TGTGCCAGTACCCCTACCAGTAGCGGGAGTGTTCCCCTCGATCATGAGCAGTACTTC. Protein: CASTPTSSGSVPLDHEQYF.

The chain couples TRBV5-4 to TRBJ2-2; 9 bases fit TRBD1. The germline CDR1 and CDR2 sequences are SGHNT and YYREEE (reference sequence). V was clipped by 4 bases and J by 3 bases; unmatched bases: 10. The CDR3 totals 17 residues. The CDR3, as DNA: TGTGCCAGCAGCCTATACAACCGGGACAGGGACACCGGGGAGCTGTTTTTT. Translated, it gives CASSLYNRDRDTGELFF.

V gene TRBV29-1 combines with J gene TRBJ1-2; TRBD1 aligns across 7 bases. The CDR3 is 13 amino acids. The V gene end was trimmed by 4 bases and the J gene end by 5 bases; junction bases not matched to a gene: 7. Germline lookup yields CDR1 SQVTM and CDR2 ANQGSEA. The CDR3 nucleotides are TGCAGCGTTGGGCAGGGGGTGAGGTATGGCTACACCTTC. It encodes CSVGQGVRYGYTF.

V usage is TRBV7-2 and J usage is TRBJ1-1; 10 bases align to TRBD1. The CDR3 runs to 16 residues. Losses at the gene ends were 4 bases for V and 6 bases for J; bases not matched to a gene: 11. From germline, CDR1 is SGHTA and CDR2 FQGNSA. CDR3 in DNA: TGTGCCAGCAGCTCGAAACTAGGGGACAGGGGAGCTGAAGCTTTCTTT. This gives the protein CASSSKLGDRGAEAFF.

The J gene is TRBJ1-1, the V gene TRBV7-9; 7 positions match TRBD1. CDR3 size: 14 residues. Germline-derived CDR1 and CDR2 are SEHNR and FQNEAQ (reference sequence). V lost 3 bases to trimming and J lost 6 bases; unmatched junction nucleotides: 7. For the CDR3, the DNA is TGTGCCAGCAGCTTTAACAGGGGTTACGCTGAAGCTTTCTTT. Amino acids: CASSFNRGYAEAFF.

This sequence joins TRBV7-8 and TRBJ2-5; 11 bases are shared with TRBD1. The CDR3 has 15 amino acids. Trimming took 5 bases from V and 5 from J; bases not matched to a gene: 7. Germline-derived CDR1 and CDR2 are SGHVS and FQNEAQ. The CDR3 nucleotides read TGTGCCAGCAGCAACACCGGGACAGGGGGGGAGACCCAGTACTTC. This gives the protein CASSNTGTGGETQYF. Together with reference TRBV7-8 and TRBJ2-5, the CDR3 gives the full variable domain: GAGVSQSPRYKVAKRGQDVALRCDPISGHVSLFWYQQALGQGPEFLTYFQNEAQLDKSGLPSDRFFAERPEGSVSTLKIQRTQQEDSAVYLCASSNTGTGGETQYFGPGTRLLVL.

This chain links TRBV28 with TRBJ2-7, with 8 bases aligning to TRBD1. The CDR3 is 14 amino acids. The germline V gene has CDR1 MDHEN and CDR2 SYDVKM. J gave up 6 bases and V 5 bases, and 9 bases lay outside the gene matches. The CDR3 here is CASSTLPQGGEQYF. CDR3 in DNA: TGTGCCAGCAGTACACTCCCACAGGGGGGCGAGCAGTACTTC.

This clone was found a few times. The chain couples TRBV9 to TRBJ1-1; the D is unclear. CDR3 length: 15 residues. CDR1 and CDR2 (germline): SGDLS, YYNGEE. Trimming stripped 2 bases from V and 0 bases from J, with 11 bases between. CDR3 nucleotide sequence: TGTGCCAGCAGCGTCGGCGGAGACTTGAACACTGAAGCTTTCTTT. Amino acid sequence: CASSVGGDLNTEAFF.

V is TRBV15 and J is TRBJ2-7, with a tentative D call TRBD2 (7 bases). Germline CDR1 is LNHNV and CDR2 is YYDKDF (reference sequence). The V and J ends lost 2 bases and 7 bases respectively, with 12 bases between them. The CDR3 extends over 13 amino acids. The CDR3 reads CATSRRGASEQYF. CDR3 sequence (DNA): TGTGCCACCAGCAGACGGGGGGCAAGTGAGCAGTACTTC.

The V gene is TRBV6-6, the J gene TRBJ1-1; TRBD1 might be the D (6 bases). The germline CDR1 and CDR2 sequences are MNHNY and SVGAGI (reference sequence). The V end was cut by 6 bases, the J end by 7 bases, with 18 bases between. The CDR3 contains 14 residues. CDR3 DNA sequence: TGTGCCAGCAGCGTGGGACAACTTTTGAATGAAGCTTTCTTT. It yields the protein CASSVGQLLNEAFF.

The gene calls are TRBV13 and TRBJ2-4, with D tentatively TRBD2 (6 bases). The CDR3 extends over 15 amino acids. V was pared by 5 bases and J by 1 base, with 12 bases between. CDR1 is PRHDT and CDR2 is FYEKMQ in the germline V gene (reference sequence). The DNA for the CDR3 is TGTGCCAGCAGCCTAACTGGGGGGGCCAAAAACATTCAGTACTTC. Translation gives CASSLTGGAKNIQYF.

This clone was observed a few times. The chain joins TRBV6-5 to TRBJ1-6, with D uncertain. CDR1 is MNHEY, CDR2 SVGAGI, per germline. V was shortened by 8 bases and J by 11 bases, with 10 bases between the two germline ends. There are 11 residues in the CDR3. The CDR3 reads CASGVATPLHF. In nucleotides, the CDR3 is TGTGCCAGCGGTGTTGCTACACCCCTCCACTTT.

This clone occurred a few times. The junction departs from the called germline gene at one end, perhaps through a read error. The chain recombines TRBV7-7 with TRBJ2-1; tentatively, D is TRBD2 (5 bases). Germline V lookup: CDR1 SSHAT, CDR2 FNYEAQ (reference sequence). The CDR3 is made up of 11 amino acids. The CDR3 loop is CASSSGDEQFF. The CDR3 coding sequence is TGTGCTAGCAGCTCCGGGGATGAGCAGTTCTTC.

This clone was found once. The chain combines TRBV6-6 with TRBJ1-1; 7 bases agree with TRBD1. Germline-derived CDR1 and CDR2 are MNHNY and SVGAGI (reference sequence). This CDR3 comprises 15 residues. The trim removed 0 bases at V and 8 bases at J, leaving 9 bases unmatched. CDR3 protein: CASSYSQGGTREAFF. For the CDR3, the DNA is TGTGCCAGCAGTTACTCGCAGGGGGGAACAAGAGAAGCTTTCTTT.

The chain links TRBV2 to TRBJ2-7; 7 bases line up with TRBD1. From germline, CDR1 is SNHLY and CDR2 FYNNEI. V trimming: 1 base; J trimming: 3 bases; junction bases outside the gene matches: 12. This CDR3 contains 17 residues. CDR3 in amino acids: CASSEDLDRAIVYEQYF. In DNA, the CDR3 is TGTGCCAGCAGTGAAGACCTAGACAGGGCTATAGTCTACGAGCAGTACTTC.

This sequence joins TRBV5-4 and TRBJ2-7, with no clear D. The CDR3 runs to 13 residues. Trimming removed 0 bases from V and 4 bases from J, with 8 bases in between. Germline CDR1 SGHNT, CDR2 YYREEE (reference sequence). In nucleotides, the CDR3 is TGTGCCAGCAGCTTGGACATCTTATACGAGCAGTACTTC. Its protein is CASSLDILYEQYF.